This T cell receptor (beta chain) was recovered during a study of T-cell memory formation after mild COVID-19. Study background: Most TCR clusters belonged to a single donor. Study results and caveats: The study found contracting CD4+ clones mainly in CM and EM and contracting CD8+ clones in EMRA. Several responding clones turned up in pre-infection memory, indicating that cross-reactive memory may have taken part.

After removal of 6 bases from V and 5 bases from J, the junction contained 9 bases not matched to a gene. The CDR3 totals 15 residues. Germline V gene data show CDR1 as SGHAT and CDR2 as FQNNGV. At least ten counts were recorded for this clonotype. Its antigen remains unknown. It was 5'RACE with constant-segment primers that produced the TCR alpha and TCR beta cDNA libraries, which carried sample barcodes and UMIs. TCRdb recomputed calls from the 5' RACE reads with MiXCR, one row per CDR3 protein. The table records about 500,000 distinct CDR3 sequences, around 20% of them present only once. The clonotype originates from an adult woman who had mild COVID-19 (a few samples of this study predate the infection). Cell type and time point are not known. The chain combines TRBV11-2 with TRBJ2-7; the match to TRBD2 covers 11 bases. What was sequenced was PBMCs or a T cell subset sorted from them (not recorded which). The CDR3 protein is CASRGIAGGPHEQYF. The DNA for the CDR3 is TGTGCCAGCAGAGGCATAGCGGGAGGGCCCCACGAGCAGTACTTC.